Listed below are T cell receptor beta chains from one sample, sequenced in a study of blood T cell repertoires in COVID-19. Sequencing used immunoSEQ multiplex PCR; TCRdb keeps in-frame clones, though not all of them. The sample has a few hundred thousand clones; more than 75% are singletons. Sequencing input: PBMCs or T cells enriched from blood (not recorded which). These receptors were obtained from a woman in her 30s who had recovered from COVID-19. Both conserved end residues are part of each CDR3. D genes are given only for firm matches. A clone size is listed for some rows: how often the clone was seen (once, few, many), or a class if it is expanded.

>TRBJ1-3|TRBV5-1|-|-
TGCGCCAGCAGCCCCTCAGACTTCTCTGGAAACACCATATATTTT
CASSPSDFSGNTIYF
>TRBJ1-5|TRBV30|-|-
TGTGCCTTAACACAGGGTGGCAATCAGCCCCAGCATTTT
CALTQGGNQPQHF
>TRBJ1-1|TRBV12-3/TRBV12-4|-|TRBD1
TGTGCCAGCAGTTTTCGGGACAGGGACGCTTTCTTT
CASSFRDRDAFF
>TRBJ1-6|TRBV19|-|-
TGTGCCAGTAGTCCTCCTAGTTCACCCCTCCACTTT
CASSPPSSPLHF
>TRBJ2-2|TRBV19|-|-
TGTGCCAGTAGTATTCAGGGGACGGACGGGGAGCTGTTTTTT
CASSIQGTDGELFF
>TRBJ2-2|TRBV4-1|few|TRBD2
TGCGCCAGCAGCCAAACGGGACTATCGAGGACCGGGGAGCTGTTTTTT
CASSQTGLSRTGELFF
>TRBJ1-4|TRBV28|-|-
TGTGCCAGCGCCCTGGGAGGGGTAGCTAATGAAAAACTGTTTTTT
CASALGGVANEKLFF
>TRBJ1-2|TRBV20-1|-|TRBD1
TGCAGTGCTAGTCAAGGACAGGGGGCGGAAGGCTACACCTTC
CSASQGQGAEGYTF
>TRBJ1-1|TRBV28|-|-
TGTGCCAGCAGTTTGATTAACGGGTTGGTGATAGAAGCTTTCTTT
CASSLINGLVIEAFF
>TRBJ2-2|TRBV9|-|-
TGTGCCAGCAGCGTAGTAGCCTTCAACACCGGGGAGCTGTTTTTT
CASSVVAFNTGELFF
>TRBJ2-7|TRBV11-2|few|-
TGTGCCAGCAGGCAAGTTTCTAGCGCCGAGCAGTACTTC
CASRQVSSAEQYF
>TRBJ2-3|TRBV24-1|-|-
TGTGCCACCAGTGAGAGACTCAAGGATACGCAGTATTTT
CATSERLKDTQYF
>TRBJ1-3|TRBV4-1|-|-
TGCGCCAGCAGCCAAGGACAGGCAGCTGGAAACACCATATATTTT
CASSQGQAAGNTIYF
>TRBJ2-1|TRBV5-1|-|-
TGCGCCAGCAGCTTGGGGGCAGGGTCTTACAATGAGCAGTTCTTC
CASSLGAGSYNEQFF
>TRBJ2-7|TRBV5-4|-|-
TGTGCCAGCAGCTACAGAACAGGGTCCGAGCAGTACTTC
CASSYRTGSEQYF
>TRBJ2-7|TRBV29-1|-|-
TGCAGCGTTGCCCCAGGGGTCTACGAGCAGTACTTC
CSVAPGVYEQYF
>TRBJ2-2|TRBV7-2|-|TRBD2
TGTGCCAGCAGCTCGCACAGCGGGGGGGTCTCCGGGGAGCTGTTTTTT
CASSSHSGGVSGELFF
>TRBJ2-5|TRBV19|once|TRBD2
TGTGCCAGTAGGCGGACTAGGGGAGAGACCCAGTACTTC
CASRRTRGETQYF
>TRBJ1-2|TRBV15|-|TRBD1
TGTGCCACCAGCAGAGCCGGACAGGATGGTGGCTACACCTTC
CATSRAGQDGGYTF
>TRBJ1-4|TRBV9|-|-
TGTGCCAGCAGCGTGACAGTTACTAATGAAAAACTGTTTTTT
CASSVTVTNEKLFF
>TRBJ1-2|TRBV21-1|-|-
TGTGCCAGCAGCCCCACGGGGGACAGGGGGAAATGGGCCCCAGGGTATGGCTACACCTTC
CASSPTGDRGKWAPGYGYTF
>TRBJ2-7|TRBV7-8|-|TRBD1
TGTGCCAGCAGCTATTTCCGGGACAGGAACTACGAGCAGTACTTC
CASSYFRDRNYEQYF
>TRBJ2-7|TRBV6-2/TRBV6-3|-|-
TGTGCCAGCAGTGCGCCGGTCGCCGGCTCCTACGAGCAGTACTTC
CASSAPVAGSYEQYF
>TRBJ2-2|TRBV18|-|TRBD1
TGTGCCAGCTCACCCCGACAGGGATCGAACACCGGGGAGCTGTTTTTT
CASSPRQGSNTGELFF
>TRBJ2-1|TRBV12-3/TRBV12-4|-|-
TGTGCCAGCAGTTTGATAGCCGATGAGCAGTTCTTC
CASSLIADEQFF
>TRBJ2-1|TRBV27|-|-
TGTGGGACGGGGAATCGATTCTACAATGAGCAGTTCTTC
CGTGNRFYNEQFF
>TRBJ1-3|TRBV4-1|-|TRBD1
TGCGCCAGCAGCCAGGGGACAATCGCGGGACAGGGCTCTGGAAACACCATATATTTT
CASSQGTIAGQGSGNTIYF
>TRBJ1-2|TRBV14|-|-
TGTGCCAGCAGCCAAGACGGGACAAGGGCCGCCCGGGGTGGCTACACCTTC
CASSQDGTRAARGGYTF
>TRBJ1-2|TRBV6-5|-|TRBD1
TGTGCCAGCAGCCTAAGCGGGACAGGGGGAGGCTACACCTTC
CASSLSGTGGGYTF
>TRBJ2-3|TRBV10-3|-|-
TGTGCCATCAGAGCTAACCAGGGCCGAAGCACAGATACGCAGTATTTT
CAIRANQGRSTDTQYF
>TRBJ2-3|TRBV28|once|-
TGTGCCAGCTGTTTGGGGCTTCAGTGGTCAGGCACAGATACGCAGTATTTT
CASCLGLQWSGTDTQYF
>TRBJ2-1|TRBV9|-|TRBD2
TGTGCCAGCAGCGTATTACCAGCGGGGGGGCTAAATGAGCAGTTCTTC
CASSVLPAGGLNEQFF
>TRBJ2-5|TRBV24-1|-|TRBD1
TGTGCCACCAGTGATCCAAGGGGGCCCGGGGAGACCCAGTACTTC
CATSDPRGPGETQYF
>TRBJ1-1|TRBV19|-|-
TGTGCCAGTAGCTTAACCAGGGGTGGACGTGAAGCTTTCTTT
CASSLTRGGREAFF